The 25 T cell receptor beta chains below come from one sample, sequenced in a study of cytomegalovirus exposure and HLA in healthy donors. Clones were sequenced by immunoSEQ multiplex PCR, and TCRdb holds only the in-frame ones, with some missing. The sample has about 140,000 clones; around four fifths are singletons. The material sequenced was PBMCs. The receptors here all came from a woman aged 25 to 39 in good health and CMV-seronegative.

The chain couples TRBV5-1 to TRBJ2-3; D not resolved. V gave up 4 bases and J gave up 3 bases, with 12 bases separating them. Germline loops: CDR1 SGHRS, CDR2 YFSETQ. The CDR3 contains 14 residues. The CDR3 loop reads CASSRSPPTDTQYF. The CDR3 DNA reads TGCGCCAGCAGCCGGTCGCCTCCAACAGATACGCAGTATTTT. Combining the CDR3 with reference TRBV5-1 and TRBJ2-3 gives the whole variable domain KAGVTQTPRYLIKTRGQQVTLSCSPISGHRSVSWYQQTPGQGLQFLFEYFSETQRNKGNFPGRFSGRQFSNSRSEMNVSTLELGDSALYLCASSRSPPTDTQYFGPGTRLTVL.

The chain links TRBV29-1 to TRBJ1-5; TRBD1 matches at 10 bases. The CDR3 loop spans 13 amino acids. Germline V lookup: CDR1 SQVTM, CDR2 ANQGSEA. V was clipped by 7 bases and J by 6 bases; unmatched bases: 6. This CDR3 is CSASGQGGQPQHF. CDR3 nucleotide sequence: TGCAGCGCTTCCGGACAGGGGGGTCAGCCCCAGCATTTT.

The chain is built from TRBV5-1 and TRBJ2-7; D might be TRBD1 (8 bases). There are 15 residues in the CDR3. Germline loops: CDR1 SGHRS, CDR2 YFSETQ. Trimming shortened V by 3 bases and J by 4 bases, and 17 bases separated the two germline ends. The CDR3 sequence: CASSSTQGGGYEQYF. Written as DNA, the CDR3 is TGCGCCAGCAGCTCCACACAGGGGGGGGGATACGAGCAGTACTTC.

The chain carries TRBV15 and TRBJ2-7, with D perhaps matching TRBD1 (6 bases). This CDR3 region has 14 residues. Trimming left V 3 bases short and J 3 bases short, with 12 bases between. Per the germline V gene, CDR1 is LNHNV and CDR2 is YYDKDF (reference sequence). In DNA, the CDR3 is TGTGCCACCAGCAGTGTCGACAGGCTCTACGAGCAGTACTTC. Protein sequence: CATSSVDRLYEQYF.

This chain connects TRBV21-1 to TRBJ2-5; the table gives TRBD2 as D, unverified against the DNA. TRBV21-1 is described as a pseudogene. The length of the CDR3 is 12 residues. CDR3 nucleotides: TGTGCCAGCAGCCGAGGGAGGGTGACCCAGTACTTC. Translating it yields CASSRGRVTQYF.

The V and J genes are TRBV6-5 and TRBJ1-5; 8 bases match TRBD1. V lost 6 bases, J lost 7 bases, and 11 bases stayed unmatched. Germline values: CDR1 MNHEY, CDR2 SVGAGI. This CDR3 has 15 amino acids. CDR3 region: CASSRAQGVEQPQHF. DNA of the CDR3: TGTGCCAGCAGCCGGGCACAGGGGGTCGAACAGCCCCAGCATTTT.

This clone was found a few times. The chain has TRBV6-1 and TRBJ2-2; D is perhaps TRBD1 (5 bases). CDR1 and CDR2 (germline): MNHNS, SASEGT. The CDR3 spans 16 residues. V was cut by 3 bases and J by 4 bases, with 15 bases left in between. CDR3 protein: CASSDLSGAGTGELFF. CDR3 in DNA: TGTGCCAGCAGTGATCTTTCTGGGGCAGGCACCGGGGAGCTGTTTTTT.

This rearrangement joins TRBV5-6 to TRBJ2-3, with TRBD1 identical over 7 bases. The CDR3 is 16 amino acids. J was trimmed by 0 bases and V by 3 bases; bases with no gene match: 7. Germline V gene sequence: CDR1 SGHDT, CDR2 YYEEEE. In DNA form, the CDR3 reads TGTGCCAGCAGCTCCCTGGGGACAGCAAGCACAGATACGCAGTATTTT. It encodes CASSSLGTASTDTQYF.

This sequence joins TRBV19 and TRBJ1-2; 8 bases match TRBD1. The length of the CDR3 is 16 residues. In germline, CDR1 is LNHDA, CDR2 SQIVND (reference sequence). The V and J ends lost 4 bases and 0 bases, in that order; junction bases with no gene match: 7. Here the CDR3 DNA reads TGTGCCAGTAGTAGAAGGGACAGGAAAACTAACTATGGCTACACCTTC. Its translation is CASSRRDRKTNYGYTF.

The J gene is TRBJ2-6, the V gene TRBV18; 9 nucleotides line up with TRBD1. The CDR3 totals 16 residues. V lost 3 bases, J lost 0 bases, and 0 bases stayed unmatched. The germline gives CDR1 KGHSH, CDR2 LQKENI. The DNA of the CDR3 is TGTGCCAGCTCACCGGACAGGGGCTCTGGGGCCAACGTCCTGACTTTC. Translation gives CASSPDRGSGANVLTF.

This rearrangement joins TRBV30 to TRBJ1-2; tentative D call: TRBD1 (6 bases). The CDR3 totals 12 residues. Trimming took off 5 bases at V and 2 bases at J, with 9 bases between the two ends. The V gene's germline CDR1 is GTSNPN and CDR2 SVGIG (reference sequence). The CDR3 is CAWSTGNYGYTF. The CDR3 coding sequence is TGTGCCTGGTCTACAGGGAACTATGGCTACACCTTC.

The chain links TRBV27 to TRBJ2-5; D might be TRBD2 (5 bases). The J call may be in error: the DNA end matches TRBJ2-7 better. CDR3 length: 14 amino acids. The germline gives CDR1 MNHEY, CDR2 SMNVEV (reference sequence). CDR3 DNA sequence: TGTGCCAGCAGTTTAGGGGTTGGAGGCTACGAGCAGTACTTC. It yields the protein CASSLGVGGYEQYF.

V usage is TRBV6-1 and J usage is TRBJ1-1; D call uncertain. The V gene lost 5 bases and the J gene lost 8 bases, with 9 bases spanning the gap. The CDR3 has 11 residues. The germline CDR1 and CDR2 sequences are MNHNS and SASEGT. CDR3 residues: CASSLSTEAFF. In DNA, the CDR3 is TGTGCCAGCAGTTTGTCGACAGAAGCTTTCTTT.

The chain combines TRBV6-5 with TRBJ2-3; D not resolved. CDR1 is MNHEY and CDR2 is SVGAGI in the germline V gene. The V end lost 2 bases, the J end lost 2 bases, and 8 bases lay between the germline ends. This CDR3 comprises 14 residues. CDR3 residues: CASSYDISTDTQYF. The CDR3 coding sequence is TGTGCCAGCAGTTACGACATATCCACAGATACGCAGTATTTT.

The rearrangement links TRBV9 to TRBJ2-7, with 12 bases identical to TRBD2. V trimming: 0 bases; J trimming: 2 bases; junction bases outside the gene matches: 0. This CDR3 is 15 amino acids long. The V gene's germline CDR1 is SGDLS and CDR2 YYNGEE. CDR3 DNA: TGTGCCAGCAGCGTAGGGACTAGCGGGGCCTACGAGCAGTACTTC. This encodes CASSVGTSGAYEQYF.

The chain uses TRBV12-5 and TRBJ1-6; possible D gene TRBD1, 6 bases. In germline, CDR1 is LGHNT, CDR2 FRNRAP. Trimming removed 4 bases from V and 10 bases from J, with 20 bases in between. CDR3 size: 16 residues. The DNA of the CDR3 is TGTGCTAGTGGTTACCGCGGAGGCAGGGGATGGTCACCCCTCCACTTT. Amino acids: CASGYRGGRGWSPLHF.

J is TRBJ1-2 and V is TRBV5-6; D unresolved. With 0 bases removed from V and 10 bases from J, the gap between germline ends came to 13 bases. The CDR3 is made up of 13 amino acids. CDR1 SGHDT and CDR2 YYEEEE come from the germline V gene. CDR3 protein: CASSLERRANYTF. The CDR3 nucleotides are TGTGCCAGCAGCTTGGAACGGCGGGCTAACTACACCTTC.

This sequence joins TRBV30 and TRBJ1-4; no firm D call. The ends were cut back, 2 bases at V and 4 bases at J, with 2 bases in the middle. The CDR3 is made up of 11 amino acids. Germline V gives CDR1 GTSNPN, CDR2 SVGIG (reference sequence). CDR3 protein: CAWSYNEKLFF. CDR3 coding DNA: TGTGCCTGGAGTTATAATGAAAAACTGTTTTTT.

Many counts were recorded for this clone. The chain employs TRBV10-3 and TRBJ2-2, with 8 bases matching TRBD2. Germline CDR1 and CDR2: ENHRY and SYGVKD. The V gene end was trimmed by 4 bases and the J gene end by 7 bases; junction bases not matched to a gene: 11. The CDR3 has 16 amino acids. The CDR3 nucleotides read TGTGCCATCAGTGGACTAGCGCCGGACGGGGGCGGGGAGCTGTTTTTT. This translates into CAISGLAPDGGGELFF.

The genes are TRBV18 and TRBJ2-7; a possible D gene is TRBD1 (6 bases). The V and J ends lost 3 bases and 2 bases respectively, with 11 bases between them. The CDR3 length is 14 residues. Looked up from germline, CDR1 is KGHSH and CDR2 is LQKENI. The CDR3, as DNA: TGTGCCAGCTCACCGGACAGAACCACCTACGAGCAGTACTTC. Encoded protein: CASSPDRTTYEQYF.

This clone appeared once. V is TRBV5-1 and J is TRBJ2-5, with D perhaps TRBD1 (5 bases). Germline CDR1 reads SGHRS; CDR2 reads YFSETQ. The length of the CDR3 is 14 residues. V gave up 2 bases and J gave up 2 bases, with 10 bases separating them. In DNA, the CDR3 is TGCGCCAGCAGCTTAGGGGTCACACAAGAGACCCAGTACTTC. Translation gives CASSLGVTQETQYF.

This chain links TRBV6-6 with TRBJ2-5, with D perhaps TRBD1 (6 bases). CDR3 length: 14 residues. The germline V gene has CDR1 MNHNY and CDR2 SVGAGI (reference sequence). Trimming took 3 bases from V and 5 from J, leaving 13 bases between them. The CDR3 is CASSYGQLGETQYF. CDR3 nucleotide sequence: TGTGCCAGCAGTTATGGACAGCTCGGGGAGACCCAGTACTTC.

The chain uses TRBV14 and TRBJ1-4; D remains unclear. The germline CDR1 and CDR2 sequences are SGHDN and FVKESK. The CDR3 length is 15 residues. V lost 0 bases, J lost 5 bases, and 10 bases lay in between. The CDR3 DNA reads TGTGCCAGCAGCCAAGAGACGGGGTTCAATGAAAAACTGTTTTTT. Protein: CASSQETGFNEKLFF.

The chain links TRBV27 to TRBJ1-5; possible D gene TRBD1, 5 bases. Germline V CDR1 and CDR2: MNHEY, SMNVEV (reference sequence). V gave up 3 bases and J gave up 6 bases, with 15 bases separating them. CDR3 length equals 15 residues. The CDR3 region has the DNA TGTGCCAGCAGTTTCAGCCCCGGGGGAAGTCAGCCCCAGCATTTT. Translated: CASSFSPGGSQPQHF.

The genes are TRBV7-2 and TRBJ2-1; TRBD2 agrees at 8 bases. The CDR3 spans 12 residues. The V segment lost 1 base and the J segment 16 bases; nucleotides outside the gene matches: 6. CDR1 is SGHTA, CDR2 FQGNSA, per germline. The CDR3 DNA reads TGTGCCAGCAGCTTAGTAGGGACTAGTCTATTCTTC. Translation gives CASSLVGTSLFF.